The 24 T cell receptor beta chains reported below all come from one sample, sequenced in a study of shared clonotypes between healthy human individuals. Only in-frame clones appear in the TCRdb table, and some are missing; sequencing was by immunoSEQ multiplex PCR. The sample has over a million clones, 70% to 80% seen once. The sequenced material came from memory CD4+ T cells from PBMCs. Subset given: CD45RA-negative fraction. Source of these receptors: a man between 18 and 35 years old in good health. Some clones in this sample may be carry-over from other donors' samples.

The chain employs TRBV7-6 and TRBJ1-4; 7 positions agree with TRBD1. Germline CDR1 SGHVS, CDR2 FNYEAQ. This CDR3 spans 14 amino acids. After removal of 5 bases from V and 8 bases from J, the junction contained 8 bases not matched to a gene. This CDR3 is CASSPGGGREKLFF. The CDR3 DNA is TGTGCCAGCAGCCCAGGGGGGGGAAGGGAAAAACTGTTTTTT. Full variable domain (remainder filled in from reference TRBV7-6 and TRBJ1-4): GAGVSQSPRYKVTKRGQDVALRCDPISGHVSLYWYRQALGQGPEFLTYFNYEAQQDKSGLPNDRFSAERPEGSISTLTIQRTEQRDSAMYRCASSPGGGREKLFFGSGTQLSVL.

The chain is built from TRBV7-9 and TRBJ2-3; 9 bases align to TRBD2. Germline values: CDR1 SEHNR, CDR2 FQNEAQ (reference sequence). V lost 5 bases, J lost 1 base, and 7 bases stayed unmatched. The CDR3 covers 16 residues. The DNA of the CDR3 is TGTGCCAGCAGCCAAGTAGCGGGAGTGGGCACAGATACGCAGTATTTT. It yields the protein CASSQVAGVGTDTQYF.

This clone was recorded at least ten times. CDR3 coding DNA: TGTGCCAGCAAGGGACAGGCCAAAGAGCAGTTCTTC. Protein sequence: CASKGQAKEQFF. The V gene is TRBV2, the J gene TRBJ2-1; the match to TRBD1 covers 8 bases. The CDR3 has 12 amino acids. J was trimmed by 10 bases and V by 7 bases; bases with no gene match: 6. Germline V gene sequence: CDR1 SNHLY, CDR2 FYNNEI.

On this clone itself: Other DNA sequences within the sample encode an identical CDR3. CDR3 loop: CASSIGGQGTYEQYF. In nucleotides, the CDR3 is TGTGCCAGTAGTATTGGGGGACAGGGCACCTACGAGCAGTACTTC. The rearrangement links TRBV19 to TRBJ2-7, with 9 bases lining up with TRBD1. After removal of 3 bases from V and 2 bases from J, the junction contained 5 bases not matched to a gene. Germline V CDR1 and CDR2: LNHDA, SQIVND (reference sequence). The CDR3 runs to 15 residues. Full variable domain (remainder filled in from reference TRBV19 and TRBJ2-7): DGGITQSPKYLFRKEGQNVTLSCEQNLNHDAMYWYRQDPGQGLRLIYYSQIVNDFQKGDIAEGYSVSREKKESFPLTVTSAQKNPTAFYLCASSIGGQGTYEQYFGPGTRLTVT.

Only a few counts were recorded for this clone. The chain recombines TRBV29-1 with TRBJ2-1; D call uncertain. V lost 3 bases and J 6 bases, leaving 12 bases between the germline ends. Germline CDR1 is SQVTM and CDR2 is ANQGSEA. The CDR3 is 13 amino acids. CDR3 sequence (DNA): TGCAGCGTTGATCTTCTGGGGTTCAATGAGCAGTTCTTC. It is translated as CSVDLLGFNEQFF.

The J gene is TRBJ2-3, the V gene TRBV5-4; D remains ambiguous. The CDR3 consists of 14 residues. Per germline, CDR1 SGHNT and CDR2 YYREEE (reference sequence). V was pared by 0 bases and J by 2 bases, with 7 bases between. CDR3 sequence: CASSLVRYTDTQYF. Written as DNA, the CDR3 is TGTGCCAGCAGCTTGGTTCGCTACACAGATACGCAGTATTTT. Full variable domain (outside the CDR3, taken from reference TRBV5-4 and TRBJ2-3): ETGVTQSPTHLIKTRGQQVTLRCSSQSGHNTVSWYQQALGQGPQFIFQYYREEENGRGNFPPRFSGLQFPNYSSELNVNALELDDSALYLCASSLVRYTDTQYFGPGTRLTVL.

The V gene is TRBV4-3, the J gene TRBJ2-2; D is possibly TRBD1 or TRBD2 (6 bases each). V was trimmed by 2 bases and J by 5 bases, leaving 9 bases between them. CDR1 and CDR2 (germline): LGHNA, YSLEER. The CDR3 loop spans 14 amino acids. This CDR3 reads CASSQRGQTGELFF. In nucleotides, the CDR3 is TGCGCCAGCAGCCAACGGGGGCAGACCGGGGAGCTGTTTTTT.

The V call is TRBV29-1, the J call TRBJ2-3; D possibly corresponds to TRBD2 (5 bases). Trimming cost V 4 bases and J 4 bases, with 9 bases left between them. Germline V gene lookup returns CDR1 SQVTM and CDR2 ANQGSEA. This CDR3 spans 12 amino acids. CDR3 sequence reads: CSVAVGADTQYF. The CDR3 region has the DNA TGCAGCGTTGCCGTCGGGGCAGATACGCAGTATTTT.

This clone was seen more than once but under ten times. The rearrangement uses TRBV7-2 and TRBJ2-7, with D hard to call. Trimming cost V 1 base and J 6 bases, with 19 bases left between them. The germline V gene encodes CDR1 SGHTA and CDR2 FQGNSA. The CDR3 loop spans 16 amino acids. CDR3 DNA sequence: TGTGCCAGCAGCTTAGACCCCCCCTCTACGGTTGGCGAGCAGTACTTC. Residues: CASSLDPPSTVGEQYF.

This chain uses TRBV10-3 with TRBJ1-2; D may be TRBD1 (5 bases). Looked up from germline, CDR1 is ENHRY and CDR2 is SYGVKD. With 4 bases removed from V and 8 bases from J, the gap between germline ends came to 8 bases. The length of the CDR3 is 11 residues. The CDR3 sequence: CAISGGVGYTF. As DNA, the CDR3 is TGTGCCATCAGTGGGGGCGTCGGCTACACCTTC.

This sequence joins TRBV5-1 and TRBJ1-6, with D uncertain. This CDR3 is built from 15 residues. Trimming removed 1 base from V and 7 bases from J, with 12 bases in between. CDR1 is SGHRS, CDR2 YFSETQ, per germline. In nucleotides, the CDR3 is TGCGCCAGCAGCTTGTCGAGGAGGGCCAATTCACCCCTCCACTTT. Protein sequence: CASSLSRRANSPLHF.

This chain joins TRBV20-1 and TRBJ1-1; tentative D call: TRBD1 (5 bases). Germline V lookup: CDR1 DFQATT, CDR2 SNEGSKA (reference sequence). This CDR3 has 11 residues. V lost 0 bases and J 10 bases, leaving 9 bases between the germline ends. This CDR3 reads CSARDGQGAFF. CDR3 in DNA: TGCAGTGCTAGAGATGGCCAGGGAGCTTTCTTT.

The V and J genes are TRBV7-7 and TRBJ2-2; D may match TRBD1 or TRBD2 (5 bases each). The CDR3 length is 15 residues. The germline CDR1 and CDR2 sequences are SSHAT and FNYEAQ (reference sequence). V was clipped by 5 bases and J by 4 bases, with 14 bases between them. The CDR3 loop reads CASSPGAGGTGELFF. The DNA for the CDR3 is TGTGCCAGCAGCCCCGGGGCTGGCGGCACCGGGGAGCTGTTTTTT.

V gene TRBV5-4 combines with J gene TRBJ2-3; TRBD2 might be the D (5 bases). V was cut by 2 bases and J by 5 bases, with 6 bases left in between. This CDR3 contains 12 residues. Germline assignment: CDR1 SGHNT and CDR2 YYREEE (reference sequence). CDR3 amino acids: CASSFREDTQYF. DNA of the CDR3: TGTGCCAGCAGCTTCCGGGAAGATACGCAGTATTTT.

The rearrangement joins TRBV5-1 to TRBJ2-1, with 8 positions matching TRBD2. The CDR3 sequence is 16 residues long. V shed 2 bases, J shed 2 bases, and the junction held 6 bases outside the gene matches. Looked up from germline, CDR1 is SGHRS and CDR2 is YFSETQ. The CDR3 loop is CASSFGGTRTYNEQFF. CDR3 sequence (DNA): TGCGCCAGCAGCTTCGGGGGGACTAGGACCTACAATGAGCAGTTCTTC.

V and J are TRBV4-2 and TRBJ2-5, with D unclear. The DNA end is a closer match to TRBJ2-7, so the J assignment may be wrong. The CDR3 sequence is 14 residues long. Looked up from germline, CDR1 is LGHNA and CDR2 is YNFKEQ. CDR3 nucleotides: TGTGCCAGCAGCCAAGGGACCCGGCCCTACGAGCAGTACTTC. Amino acids: CASSQGTRPYEQYF.

For the CDR3, the DNA is TGTGCCAGCAGGGGGTCATTTGGACTAGCGGGCTCAGATACGCAGTATTTT. Translating it yields CASRGSFGLAGSDTQYF. This chain links TRBV4-2 with TRBJ2-3, with 11 bases identical to TRBD2. V shed 6 bases, J shed 4 bases, and the junction held 12 bases outside the gene matches. Looked up from germline, CDR1 is LGHNA and CDR2 is YNFKEQ. The length of the CDR3 is 17 residues.

V usage is TRBV29-1 and J usage is TRBJ2-2, with TRBD2 as a possible D gene (5 bases). Germline CDR1 is SQVTM and CDR2 is ANQGSEA. This CDR3 is 16 amino acids long. CDR3 region: CSAQTTRYANTGELFF. The CDR3 coding sequence is TGCAGTGCTCAGACTACACGGTACGCGAACACCGGGGAGCTGTTTTTT.

The rearrangement joins TRBV4-1 to TRBJ2-2; the match to TRBD2 covers 10 bases. This CDR3 contains 17 residues. Per germline, CDR1 MGHRA and CDR2 YSYEKL. Trimming took 3 bases from V and 3 from J; bases not matched to a gene: 7. The CDR3 region is CASSHLTLAGDTGELFF. As DNA, the CDR3 is TGCGCCAGCAGCCACCTTACTCTAGCGGGAGACACCGGGGAGCTGTTTTTT.

The gene calls are TRBV28 and TRBJ2-3; 7 positions match TRBD2. This CDR3 spans 16 amino acids. The junction had 5 bases not matched to a gene; V was cut back by 1 base and J by 1 base. CDR1 MDHEN and CDR2 SYDVKM come from the germline V gene. The CDR3 DNA reads TGTGCCAGCAGTTTATATACAGCGGGGCGCACAGATACGCAGTATTTT. It encodes CASSLYTAGRTDTQYF. Full variable domain (rest looked up from reference TRBV28 and TRBJ2-3): DVKVTQSSRYLVKRTGEKVFLECVQDMDHENMFWYRQDPGLGLRLIYFSYDVKMKEKGDIPEGYSVSREKKERFSLILESASTNQTSMYLCASSLYTAGRTDTQYFGPGTRLTVL.

This clone was counted a few times. The rearrangement joins TRBV27 to TRBJ1-2; TRBD1 agrees at 11 bases. CDR1 is MNHEY and CDR2 is SMNVEV in the germline V gene (reference sequence). Germline trimming cut 5 bases from V and 5 bases from J; bases unmatched to any gene: 16. The CDR3 has 18 residues. The CDR3 DNA is TGTGCCAGCAGTCCAAACCCGGGACAGGGGGTCTTAAGATATGGCTACACCTTC. It specifies CASSPNPGQGVLRYGYTF.

The chain recombines TRBV5-1 with TRBJ1-3; D is uncertain. This CDR3 has 14 amino acids. The germline V gene encodes CDR1 SGHRS and CDR2 YFSETQ. The V gene lost 3 bases and the J gene lost 0 bases, with 7 bases spanning the gap. The CDR3 bases are TGCGCCAGCAGCTCAGCTACCTCTGGAAACACCATATATTTT. Amino acid sequence: CASSSATSGNTIYF. Full variable domain (outside the CDR3, taken from reference TRBV5-1 and TRBJ1-3): KAGVTQTPRYLIKTRGQQVTLSCSPISGHRSVSWYQQTPGQGLQFLFEYFSETQRNKGNFPGRFSGRQFSNSRSEMNVSTLELGDSALYLCASSSATSGNTIYFGEGSWLTVV.

The chain recombines TRBV27 with TRBJ1-5; D call uncertain. V was trimmed by 3 bases and J by 1 base, leaving 7 bases between them. Germline CDR1 reads MNHEY; CDR2 reads SMNVEV (reference sequence). The CDR3 is 14 amino acids. Here the CDR3 DNA reads TGTGCCAGCAGTTTGACGTGGAGCAATCAGCCCCAGCATTTT. Translating it yields CASSLTWSNQPQHF.

Only one count was recorded for this clone. The V gene is TRBV6-6, the J gene TRBJ1-5, with unresolved D. CDR1 is MNHNY and CDR2 is SVGAGI in the germline V gene (reference sequence). V was shortened by 6 bases and J by 5 bases, with 17 bases between the two germline ends. The CDR3 totals 15 residues. CDR3 loop: CASREGGGEYQPQHF. In DNA, the CDR3 is TGTGCCAGCAGGGAGGGTGGCGGGGAATATCAGCCCCAGCATTTT.